This record looks at one T cell receptor beta chain sequence and its context. The antigen is undetermined. This sample stems from a study of identifying expanded T cells in peripheral blood. Study-level results: Differentially abundant clones: around 1.1 between replicates, about 17 at 2 to 3 weeks, less than 20 at four.

Sequencing used immunoSEQ multiplex PCR; TCRdb keeps in-frame clones, though not all of them. Among roughly 100,000 clones listed, more than 70% were seen once. During the collection period, no donor immune events like infections were recorded. The CDR3 consists of 12 residues. Germline CDR1 is MNHEY and CDR2 is SMNVEV (reference sequence). Trimming stripped 1 base from V and 5 bases from J, with 6 bases between. The chain combines TRBV27 with TRBJ2-7; D might be TRBD1 or TRBD2, each matching 5 bases. The sample was blood. This TCR was recovered from a person between 18 and 75 years old in good health. The chain's CDR3 is CASSLWGNEQYF. The CDR3 DNA follows: TGTGCCAGCAGTTTATGGGGGAACGAGCAGTACTTC.